The entry below gives a single T cell receptor (beta chain) sequence along with its context. Its antigen remains unidentified. In the PCR, 60 Vbeta and 13 Jbeta primers were used. Clones were sequenced by immunoSEQ multiplex PCR, and TCRdb holds only the in-frame ones, with some missing. The sample holds under 200,000 clones, around 77% seen once. CDR3 length equals 19 residues. The V gene end was trimmed by 3 bases and the J gene end by 0 bases; junction bases not matched to a gene: 14. Germline V lookup: CDR1 LNHDA, CDR2 SQIVND (reference sequence). This sample was included in a study of cytomegalovirus exposure and HLA in healthy donors. Study findings and constraints: In a later analysis, TCR beta V- and J-gene trimming showed a link to a missense DCLRE1C variant. Previously analyzed data showed that most TCR beta V segments were productive at a frequency of about 87% or about 30%. An assumption of roughly uniform sequencing depth across donors underlay the presence/absence analyses. The classifier, whose performance was assessed in both the original and validation cohorts, reportedly diagnosed cytomegalovirus status with high specificity and sensitivity.

The TCR originated in a woman aged 45 to 65 in good health and CMV-seropositive. Sequenced: PBMCs. This chain uses TRBV19 with TRBJ1-5; TRBD1 aligns across 7 bases. As DNA, the CDR3 is TGTGCCAGTAGTATCGAGGACAGGCCCTCGTCTTATAGCAATCAGCCCCAGCATTTT. The encoded protein is CASSIEDRPSSYSNQPQHF.